The 7 T cell receptor beta chains reported below all come from one sample, sequenced in a study of T cell responses to AZD1222 COVID-19 vaccine. The assay was immunoSEQ multiplex PCR, and TCRdb's table has in-frame clones only and misses some. The data show some 130,000 clones, 88% seen once. The sequenced sample was peripheral blood, obtained 28 days after the second AZD1222 dose. These receptors were obtained from an adult who received the AZD1222 COVID-19 vaccine.

V gene TRBV7-8 combines with J gene TRBJ1-4, with D unclear. Germline V gene sequence: CDR1 SGHVS, CDR2 FQNEAQ. The CDR3 consists of 17 residues. V was clipped by 5 bases and J by 3 bases, with 19 bases between them. The CDR3, as DNA: TGTGCCAGCAGCGCCAGACCCCCGGGAGGGTCTAATGAAAAACTGTTTTTT. Encoded protein: CASSARPPGGSNEKLFF.

The CDR3 nucleotides read TGTGCCTGGAGTGCCTTACCGGGACTAGCGGGACTCAATGAGCAGTTCTTC. Encoded protein: CAWSALPGLAGLNEQFF. The rearrangement uses TRBV30 and TRBJ2-1; 13 nucleotides line up with TRBD2. The CDR3 runs to 17 residues. From germline, CDR1 is GTSNPN and CDR2 SVGIG (reference sequence). After removal of 1 base from V and 6 bases from J, the junction contained 9 bases not matched to a gene.

The V and J genes are TRBV6-5 and TRBJ2-1; D is possibly TRBD1 (5 bases). The CDR3 length is 12 residues. The germline V and J ends were trimmed by 6 bases and 3 bases, with 6 bases remaining between them. CDR1 and CDR2 (germline): MNHEY, SVGAGI. This CDR3 reads CASRDSYNEQFF. Here the CDR3 DNA reads TGTGCCAGCAGAGACAGCTACAATGAGCAGTTCTTC.

The chain carries TRBV12-3 or TRBV12-4 and TRBJ1-1, with D uncertain. The CDR3 contains 13 residues. Trimming stripped 3 bases from V and 6 bases from J, with 11 bases between. CDR3: CASSLFYSPEAFF. CDR3 bases: TGTGCCAGCAGTTTGTTTTACAGTCCTGAAGCTTTCTTT.

The V and J genes are TRBV5-1 and TRBJ2-7; D is possibly TRBD2 (6 bases). CDR1 is SGHRS and CDR2 is YFSETQ in the germline V gene. The CDR3 spans 12 residues. The V end lost 7 bases, the J end lost 0 bases, and 8 bases lay between the germline ends. CDR3 in DNA: TGCGCCAGCGGGGAGGCCTCCTACGAGCAGTACTTC. Translating gives CASGEASYEQYF.

V and J are TRBV28 and TRBJ1-5; D is possibly TRBD1 (6 bases). The CDR3 covers 12 residues. The V gene's germline CDR1 is MDHEN and CDR2 SYDVKM. The CDR3 loop reads CAVGQLNQPQHF. Written as DNA, the CDR3 is TGTGCGGTCGGACAGTTGAATCAGCCCCAGCATTTT.

V is TRBV5-1 and J is TRBJ2-1; no clear D. The germline CDR1 and CDR2 sequences are SGHRS and YFSETQ. V was trimmed by 0 bases and J by 7 bases, leaving 14 bases between them. The CDR3 has 15 residues. CDR3 protein: CASSLDALLSNEQFF. DNA for the CDR3: TGCGCCAGCAGCTTGGACGCCCTGCTCTCAAATGAGCAGTTCTTC.